This T cell receptor (beta chain) was sequenced for a study of liver allograft versus peripheral blood T cells. Study overall: Recipients' peripheral blood served as the comparator for T cell receptor repertoires in transplanted livers.

TCRdb reprocessed the reads with MiXCR, giving one entry per CDR3 protein. Seen here are about 3,800 distinct CDR3 sequences, 13% to 15% observed once, and the top ten hold about 10%. Findings and caveats of the study: Reportedly, the T cell receptor repertoires inside liver allografts were not the same as those in peripheral blood.

Comments on this clonotype: Its antigen remains unknown. This may be a read error: a much more frequent sequence differs by one nucleotide.

Looked up from germline, CDR1 is LNHDA and CDR2 is SQIVND (reference sequence). With 3 bases clipped from V and 2 bases from J, the junction kept 4 bases outside the gene matches. The CDR3 runs 14 residues. This chain connects TRBV19 to TRBJ2-7; TRBD2 agrees at 7 bases. This TCR was sampled from a human patient who had a liver transplant. The T cells may come from the graft donor. In DNA, the CDR3 is TGTGCCAGTAGTATGGGGGGGACCGCCTACGAGCAGTACTTC. This codes for CASSMGGTAYEQYF.